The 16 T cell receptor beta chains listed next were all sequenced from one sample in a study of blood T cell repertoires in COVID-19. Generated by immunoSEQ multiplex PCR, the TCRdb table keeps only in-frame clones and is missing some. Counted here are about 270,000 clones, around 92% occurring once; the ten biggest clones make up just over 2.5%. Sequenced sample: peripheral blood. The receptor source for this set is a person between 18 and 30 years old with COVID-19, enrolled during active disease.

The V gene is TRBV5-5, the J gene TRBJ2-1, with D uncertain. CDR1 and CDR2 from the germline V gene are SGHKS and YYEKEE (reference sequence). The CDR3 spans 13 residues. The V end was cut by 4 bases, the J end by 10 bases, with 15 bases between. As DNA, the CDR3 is TGTGCCAGCAGCCGACCCGACCTGCGGGAGCAGTTCTTC. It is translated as CASSRPDLREQFF.

The chain's CDR3 is CATSDSRGPGDTQYF. For the CDR3, the DNA is TGTGCCACCAGTGATTCCAGGGGGCCCGGCGATACGCAGTATTTT. The genes are TRBV24-1 and TRBJ2-3; TRBD1 aligns across 8 bases. Germline lookup yields CDR1 KGHDR and CDR2 SFDVKD. V dropped 2 bases and J dropped 6; count of bases not matched to a gene: 6. The CDR3 runs to 15 residues.

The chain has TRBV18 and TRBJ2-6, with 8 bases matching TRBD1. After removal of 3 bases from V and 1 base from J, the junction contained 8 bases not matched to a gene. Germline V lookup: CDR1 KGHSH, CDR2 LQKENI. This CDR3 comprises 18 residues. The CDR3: CASSPLTGEKSGANVLTF. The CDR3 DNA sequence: TGTGCCAGCTCACCCTTGACAGGGGAAAAGTCTGGGGCCAACGTCCTGACTTTC.

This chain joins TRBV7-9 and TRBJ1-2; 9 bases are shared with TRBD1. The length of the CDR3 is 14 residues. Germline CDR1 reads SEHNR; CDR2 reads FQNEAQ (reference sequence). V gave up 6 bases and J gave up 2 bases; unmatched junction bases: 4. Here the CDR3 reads CASRKTGGNYGYTF. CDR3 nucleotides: TGTGCCAGCAGGAAGACAGGGGGAAACTATGGCTACACCTTC.

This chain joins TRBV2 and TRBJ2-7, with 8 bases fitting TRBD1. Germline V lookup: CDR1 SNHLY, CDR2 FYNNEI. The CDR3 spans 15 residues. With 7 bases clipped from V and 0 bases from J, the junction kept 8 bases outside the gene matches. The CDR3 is CASIIQGGGSYEQYF. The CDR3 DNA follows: TGTGCCAGCATCATACAGGGGGGAGGCTCCTACGAGCAGTACTTC.

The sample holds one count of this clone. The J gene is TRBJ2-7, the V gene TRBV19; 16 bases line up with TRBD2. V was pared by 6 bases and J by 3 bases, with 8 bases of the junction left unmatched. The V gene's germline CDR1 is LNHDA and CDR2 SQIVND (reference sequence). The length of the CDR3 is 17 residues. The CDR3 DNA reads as TGTGCCAGTAGCCCCGGGACTAGCGGGAGGGCCCTCTACGAGCAGTACTTC. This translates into CASSPGTSGRALYEQYF. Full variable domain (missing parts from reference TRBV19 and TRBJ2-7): DGGITQSPKYLFRKEGQNVTLSCEQNLNHDAMYWYRQDPGQGLRLIYYSQIVNDFQKGDIAEGYSVSREKKESFPLTVTSAQKNPTAFYLCASSPGTSGRALYEQYFGPGTRLTVT.

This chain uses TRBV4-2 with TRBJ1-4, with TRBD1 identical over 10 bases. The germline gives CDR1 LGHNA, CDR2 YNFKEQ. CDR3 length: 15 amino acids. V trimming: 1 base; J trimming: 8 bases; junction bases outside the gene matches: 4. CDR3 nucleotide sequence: TGTGCCAGCAGCCAAGGGGGACAGGGGCTAGAAAAACTGTTTTTT. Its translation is CASSQGGQGLEKLFF.

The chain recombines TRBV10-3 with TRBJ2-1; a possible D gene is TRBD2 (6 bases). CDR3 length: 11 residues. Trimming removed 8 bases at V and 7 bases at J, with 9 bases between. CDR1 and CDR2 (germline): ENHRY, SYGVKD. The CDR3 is CAIGSGNEQFF. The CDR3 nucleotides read TGTGCCATCGGTAGCGGAAATGAGCAGTTCTTC.

The CDR3 protein is CAGGLAGDGTDTQYF. CDR3 sequence (DNA): TGTGCCGGGGGGCTAGCGGGAGACGGCACAGATACGCAGTATTTT. V gene TRBV5-4 combines with J gene TRBJ2-3; TRBD2 agrees at 10 bases. The CDR3 sequence is 15 residues long. With V trimmed by 10 bases and J by 1 base, 9 bases remained unmatched. Germline CDR1 is SGHNT and CDR2 is YYREEE (reference sequence).

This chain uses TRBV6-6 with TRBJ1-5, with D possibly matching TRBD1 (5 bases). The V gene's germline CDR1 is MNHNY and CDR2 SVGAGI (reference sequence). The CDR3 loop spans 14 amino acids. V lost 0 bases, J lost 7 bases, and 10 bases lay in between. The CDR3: CASSYSGGDQPQHF. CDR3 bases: TGTGCCAGCAGTTACTCGGGAGGGGACCAGCCCCAGCATTTT.

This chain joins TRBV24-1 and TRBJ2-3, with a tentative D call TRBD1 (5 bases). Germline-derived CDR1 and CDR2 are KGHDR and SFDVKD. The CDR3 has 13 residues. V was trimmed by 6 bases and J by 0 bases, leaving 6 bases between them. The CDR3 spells CATSPGSTDTQYF. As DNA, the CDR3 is TGTGCCACCAGTCCAGGGAGCACAGATACGCAGTATTTT.

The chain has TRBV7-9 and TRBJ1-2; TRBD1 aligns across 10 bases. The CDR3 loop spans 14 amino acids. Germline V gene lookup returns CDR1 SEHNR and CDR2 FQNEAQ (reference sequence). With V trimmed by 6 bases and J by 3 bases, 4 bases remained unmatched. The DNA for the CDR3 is TGTGCCAGCAGACCCGGGACAGGGGACTATGGCTACACCTTC. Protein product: CASRPGTGDYGYTF.

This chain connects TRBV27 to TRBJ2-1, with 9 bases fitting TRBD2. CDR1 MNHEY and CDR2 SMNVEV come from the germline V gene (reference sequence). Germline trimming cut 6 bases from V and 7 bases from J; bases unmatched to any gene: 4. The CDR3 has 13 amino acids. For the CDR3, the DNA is TGTGCCAGCAGGCTAGCGGGAATGAATGAGCAGTTCTTC. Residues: CASRLAGMNEQFF.

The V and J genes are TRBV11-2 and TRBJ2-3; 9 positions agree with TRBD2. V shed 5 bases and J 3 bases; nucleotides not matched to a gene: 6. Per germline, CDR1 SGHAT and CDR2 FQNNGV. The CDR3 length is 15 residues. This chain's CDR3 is CASSPVAGGTDTQYF. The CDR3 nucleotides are TGTGCCAGCAGCCCAGTGGCGGGAGGGACAGATACGCAGTATTTT.

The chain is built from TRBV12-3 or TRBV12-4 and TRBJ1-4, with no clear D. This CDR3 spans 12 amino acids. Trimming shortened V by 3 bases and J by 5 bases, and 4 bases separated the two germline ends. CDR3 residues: CASSFFNEKLFF. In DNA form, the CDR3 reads TGTGCCAGCAGTTTCTTCAATGAAAAACTGTTTTTT.

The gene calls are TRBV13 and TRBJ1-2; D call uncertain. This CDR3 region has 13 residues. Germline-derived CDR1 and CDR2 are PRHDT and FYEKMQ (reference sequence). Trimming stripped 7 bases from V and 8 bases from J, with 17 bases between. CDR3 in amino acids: CASTAGGRGGYTF. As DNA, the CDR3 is TGTGCCAGCACTGCAGGAGGCCGCGGGGGCTACACCTTC.